The 31 T cell receptor beta chains presented below share a single source sample, sequenced in a study of shared clonotypes between healthy human individuals (dated by TCRdb to 2019 to 2021). The library was made by the immunoSEQ multiplex PCR assay. Here the immuneACCESS table is served through TCRdb, limited to in-frame sequences with V and J called. Missing clones are a known gap in these copies; in checked studies unresolved V genes cover under half, and the rest lacks a known reason. For this sample there are more than 400,000 clones; about 96% appear just once. Clones ranked in the top ten supply around 0.066% of the sample. Sample: naive CD4+ T cells sorted from blood. According to the study, the label for this sample's cell subset or site signals: CD45RA+ positively selected. The receptors were sampled from a young woman in good health.

The V gene is TRBV19, the J gene TRBJ1-1; D not resolved. Germline V gene lookup returns CDR1 LNHDA and CDR2 SQIVND (reference sequence). Between the trimmed V and J ends, which lost 5 bases and 0 bases, there was a span of 7 bases. There are 13 residues in the CDR3. The CDR3 region is CASSGRMNTEAFF. CDR3 sequence (DNA): TGTGCCAGTAGTGGGAGGATGAACACTGAAGCTTTCTTT.

The chain is built from TRBV28 and TRBJ2-3; D gene ambiguous. CDR3 length: 14 amino acids. The germline V gene encodes CDR1 MDHEN and CDR2 SYDVKM. V was clipped by 4 bases and J by 1 base, with 9 bases between them. This CDR3 reads CASSSSWGTDTQYF. In DNA, the CDR3 is TGTGCCAGCAGTTCGAGTTGGGGCACAGATACGCAGTATTTT.

V is TRBV11-3 and J is TRBJ2-5, with D tentatively TRBD1 (6 bases). Trimming left V 5 bases short and J 4 bases short, with 11 bases between. The length of the CDR3 is 13 residues. Germline V CDR1 and CDR2: SGHNT, YENEEA. CDR3 protein: CASSRGGGETQYF. The CDR3 nucleotides read TGTGCCAGCAGCCGAGGGGGTGGAGAGACCCAGTACTTC. The variable domain in full, with the rest retrieved from reference TRBV11-3 and TRBJ2-5, is EAGVVQSPRYKIIEKKQPVAFWCNPISGHNTLYWYLQNLGQGPELLIRYENEEAVDDSQLPKDRFSAERLKGVDSTLKIQPAELGDSAVYLCASSRGGGETQYFGPGTRLLVL.

CDR3 in amino acids: CASSLFGIGLSYNEQFF. CDR3 DNA: TGTGCCAGCAGCTTGTTCGGTATCGGCCTCTCCTACAATGAGCAGTTCTTC. The chain uses TRBV5-6 and TRBJ2-1; no firm D call. CDR3 length: 17 amino acids. The germline V and J ends were trimmed by 1 base and 0 bases, with 14 bases remaining between them. CDR1 and CDR2 from the germline V gene are SGHDT and YYEEEE.

The chain couples TRBV7-2 to TRBJ1-5, with 9 bases matching TRBD1. This CDR3 has 15 amino acids. Germline CDR1 and CDR2: SGHTA and FQGNSA. With 5 bases clipped from V and 9 bases from J, the junction kept 11 bases outside the gene matches. CDR3 nucleotides: TGTGCCAGCAGCCAAACACCGGGACAGGGACTGCCCCAGCATTTT. Protein product: CASSQTPGQGLPQHF. The whole variable domain, filled in from reference TRBV7-2 and TRBJ1-5, reads GAGVSQSPSNKVTEKGKDVELRCDPISGHTALYWYRQSLGQGLEFLIYFQGNSAPDKSGLPSDRFSAERTGGSVSTLTIQRTQQEDSAVYLCASSQTPGQGLPQHFGDGTRLSIL.

V and J are TRBV2 and TRBJ1-2; D remains unclear. This CDR3 comprises 12 residues. Germline-derived CDR1 and CDR2 are SNHLY and FYNNEI. The V gene lost 4 bases and the J gene lost 8 bases, with 11 bases spanning the gap. DNA of the CDR3: TGTGCCAGCAGTGCCCCCGGGGAGGGCTACACCTTC. Encoded protein: CASSAPGEGYTF.

This clone occurred once. The genes are TRBV28 and TRBJ2-2; 9 bases are a match to TRBD1. The CDR3 loop spans 16 amino acids. CDR1 is MDHEN, CDR2 SYDVKM, per germline. V was clipped by 2 bases and J by 3 bases; unmatched bases: 4. CDR3 protein: CASSLAGTGHTGELFF. CDR3 DNA sequence: TGTGCCAGCAGTTTAGCCGGGACAGGGCACACCGGGGAGCTGTTTTTT.

The CDR3 DNA reads TGTGCCAGCAGGACGACAGGGGTCCCCTACGAGCAGTACTTC. This gives the protein CASRTTGVPYEQYF. This rearrangement joins TRBV28 to TRBJ2-5; 8 nucleotides line up with TRBD1. The last part of the DNA fits TRBJ2-7 better; the J call may be wrong. This CDR3 region has 14 residues. From germline, CDR1 is MDHEN and CDR2 SYDVKM.

The rearrangement uses TRBV28 and TRBJ2-3; TRBD2 might be the D (6 bases). V gave up 6 bases and J gave up 2 bases, with 18 bases separating them. This CDR3 region has 16 residues. Per germline, CDR1 MDHEN and CDR2 SYDVKM. This CDR3 reads CASRPLEGTFTDTQYF. CDR3 coding DNA: TGTGCCAGCAGGCCCCTGGAAGGGACTTTCACAGATACGCAGTATTTT.

The chain links TRBV14 to TRBJ2-7; D not certain. This CDR3 is built from 13 residues. With 4 bases removed from V and 6 bases from J, the gap between germline ends came to 13 bases. Looked up from germline, CDR1 is SGHDN and CDR2 is FVKESK. CDR3 residues: CASSLSRVGEQYF. In DNA form, the CDR3 reads TGTGCCAGCAGCCTCTCACGGGTAGGCGAGCAGTACTTC.

The sample holds one count of this clone. This chain connects TRBV29-1 to TRBJ1-1, with 9 bases matching TRBD1. V lost 6 bases, J lost 7 bases, and 3 bases stayed unmatched. CDR1 is SQVTM and CDR2 is ANQGSEA in the germline V gene. The CDR3 is 11 residues long. The CDR3 sequence is CSVGTGYEAFF. CDR3 nucleotide sequence: TGCAGCGTCGGGACAGGGTATGAAGCTTTCTTT.

Note on this clone: This sample includes further DNA sequences coding for the same CDR3. This chain links TRBV5-1 with TRBJ1-1; D is undetermined. Germline CDR1 is SGHRS and CDR2 is YFSETQ. CDR3 length: 14 residues. V lost 0 bases, J lost 1 base, and 7 bases lay in between. The CDR3 sequence: CASSLATGNTEAFF. The CDR3 nucleotides are TGCGCCAGCAGCTTGGCCACGGGGAACACTGAAGCTTTCTTT. The whole variable domain, remainder taken from reference TRBV5-1 and TRBJ1-1, is KAGVTQTPRYLIKTRGQQVTLSCSPISGHRSVSWYQQTPGQGLQFLFEYFSETQRNKGNFPGRFSGRQFSNSRSEMNVSTLELGDSALYLCASSLATGNTEAFFGQGTRLTVV.

The genes are TRBV10-2 and TRBJ2-2; D possibly corresponds to TRBD1 (5 bases). The CDR3 is 14 residues long. Deletions cut 2 bases from V and 6 bases from J, with 10 bases between. Germline CDR1 and CDR2: WSHSY and SAAADI. DNA for the CDR3: TGCGCCAGCAGTGAGCAGGGTTTCTCCGGGGAGCTGTTTTTT. Its protein product is CASSEQGFSGELFF.

This sequence joins TRBV19 and TRBJ2-3; 7 bases agree with TRBD1. This CDR3 contains 16 residues. J lost 5 bases, V lost 6 bases, and 14 bases had no gene match. Germline V gene lookup returns CDR1 LNHDA and CDR2 SQIVND (reference sequence). This CDR3 reads CASRGATGAGGDTQYF. CDR3 nucleotides: TGTGCCAGTAGGGGGGCCACAGGGGCCGGCGGAGATACGCAGTATTTT.

This clone was detected only once. The chain has TRBV9 and TRBJ2-2, with D tentatively TRBD2 (5 bases). The CDR3 contains 16 residues. From germline, CDR1 is SGDLS and CDR2 YYNGEE. Trimming took off 4 bases at V and 4 bases at J, with 17 bases between the two ends. The CDR3 spells CASSPLTGTPTGELFF. The CDR3 DNA sequence: TGTGCCAGCAGCCCCCTGACGGGAACCCCCACCGGGGAGCTGTTTTTT.

The V and J genes are TRBV27 and TRBJ2-1, with a tentative D call TRBD2 (6 bases). The ends were cut back, 5 bases at V and 8 bases at J, with 16 bases in the middle. The CDR3 is 14 residues long. Per the germline V gene, CDR1 is MNHEY and CDR2 is SMNVEV (reference sequence). The CDR3, as DNA: TGTGCCAGCAGTGGGGGTCCCAAGCGGGATGAGCAGTTCTTC. It codes for CASSGGPKRDEQFF.

The V call is TRBV5-1, the J call TRBJ2-2; D is perhaps TRBD2 (6 bases). The CDR3 contains 17 residues. The germline V gene encodes CDR1 SGHRS and CDR2 YFSETQ. The V end was cut by 0 bases, the J end by 2 bases, with 14 bases between. The CDR3 protein is CASSLVGTPINTGELFF. The CDR3 region has the DNA TGCGCCAGCAGCTTGGTGGGGACTCCGATAAACACCGGGGAGCTGTTTTTT.

V is TRBV28 and J is TRBJ1-5; D gene uncertain. V lost 3 bases, J lost 4 bases, and 13 bases lay in between. Germline V CDR1 and CDR2: MDHEN, SYDVKM. This CDR3 has 15 amino acids. The CDR3 DNA follows: TGTGCCAGCAGTTTTCTCCGGGTCCTAAATCAGCCCCAGCATTTT. The encoded protein is CASSFLRVLNQPQHF.

V is TRBV9 and J is TRBJ2-2; 8 bases align to TRBD1. Germline assignment: CDR1 SGDLS and CDR2 YYNGEE. Trimming took 0 bases from V and 7 from J; bases not matched to a gene: 11. The CDR3 has 17 residues. This chain's CDR3 is CASSVASWQGANGELFF. The CDR3 region has the DNA TGTGCCAGCAGCGTAGCGTCGTGGCAGGGGGCAAACGGGGAGCTGTTTTTT.

The rearrangement joins TRBV27 to TRBJ1-2, with 7 bases fitting TRBD1. CDR1 and CDR2 (germline): MNHEY, SMNVEV (reference sequence). The CDR3 extends over 13 amino acids. V was clipped by 5 bases and J by 7 bases; unmatched bases: 7. The CDR3 nucleotides read TGTGCCAGCAGTCTTCGGACAGGCGGTGGCTACACCTTC. Its translation is CASSLRTGGGYTF.

This clone was seen only a few times. The J gene is TRBJ1-2, the V gene TRBV30; D not certain. Germline V CDR1 and CDR2: GTSNPN, SVGIG (reference sequence). This CDR3 contains 14 residues. V gave up 2 bases and J gave up 2 bases, with 12 bases separating them. The DNA for the CDR3 is TGTGCCTGGAGTACAAGCGGCACCAACTATGGCTACACCTTC. It specifies CAWSTSGTNYGYTF.

This rearrangement joins TRBV28 to TRBJ2-7; the D call may be TRBD1 or TRBD2 (7 bases each). The germline V gene has CDR1 MDHEN and CDR2 SYDVKM. Trimming removed 7 bases at V and 6 bases at J, with 22 bases between. The CDR3 runs to 15 residues. CDR3 sequence (DNA): TGTGCCAGCATCCCAGGCAGGGGGAGGGCGACCGAGCAGTACTTC. Translated: CASIPGRGRATEQYF.

This chain connects TRBV2 to TRBJ1-2; D uncertain. Looked up from germline, CDR1 is SNHLY and CDR2 is FYNNEI. The CDR3 is 14 residues long. V was shortened by 4 bases and J by 2 bases, with 11 bases between the two germline ends. DNA for the CDR3: TGTGCCAGCAGTGGGGGTCAGCTAAACTATGGCTACACCTTC. Encoded protein: CASSGGQLNYGYTF.

The chain couples TRBV18 to TRBJ1-1; D call uncertain. Germline lookup yields CDR1 KGHSH and CDR2 LQKENI. This CDR3 is built from 12 residues. Trimming shortened V by 8 bases and J by 4 bases, and 11 bases separated the two germline ends. The CDR3 nucleotides read TGTGCCAGCCCCCAGACTGGCACTGAAGCTTTCTTT. Translating it yields CASPQTGTEAFF.

The chain links TRBV5-1 to TRBJ1-2, with a weak D call TRBD1 (5 bases). V shed 2 bases and J shed 7 bases, with 15 bases lying between them. Germline CDR1 reads SGHRS; CDR2 reads YFSETQ. The CDR3 spans 14 residues. CDR3 coding DNA: TGCGCCAGCAGCTTCACAGGTCCCGGGGGTGGCTACACCTTC. Translated: CASSFTGPGGGYTF.

V usage is TRBV2 and J usage is TRBJ2-1, with D perhaps TRBD2 (5 bases). There are 13 residues in the CDR3. CDR1 SNHLY and CDR2 FYNNEI come from the germline V gene. Trimming pared 8 bases from V and 4 bases from J, leaving 12 bases between. The CDR3 reads CASGSGWYNEQFF. CDR3 DNA sequence: TGTGCCAGCGGGAGTGGGTGGTACAATGAGCAGTTCTTC. The variable domain in full, completed from reference TRBV2 and TRBJ2-1, reads EPEVTQTPSHQVTQMGQEVILRCVPISNHLYFYWYRQILGQKVEFLVSFYNNEISEKSEIFDDQFSVERPDGSNFTLKIRSTKLEDSAMYFCASGSGWYNEQFFGPGTRLTVL.

This rearrangement joins TRBV4-1 to TRBJ2-1; D is possibly TRBD1 (6 bases). There are 14 residues in the CDR3. The germline V and J ends were trimmed by 4 bases and 9 bases, with 16 bases remaining between them. Germline V gene lookup returns CDR1 MGHRA and CDR2 YSYEKL. This CDR3 is CASSRLPGVSEQFF. The DNA of the CDR3 is TGCGCCAGCAGCCGCCTGCCAGGGGTGAGTGAGCAGTTCTTC.

Comments on this clone: This CDR3 is also generated by other DNA sequences in the sample. The V and J genes are TRBV29-1 and TRBJ2-3; 7 nucleotides agree with TRBD2. Germline values: CDR1 SQVTM, CDR2 ANQGSEA. Trimming removed 7 bases from V and 3 bases from J; junction bases left unmatched: 19. The CDR3 spans 17 residues. DNA of the CDR3: TGCAGCGCTGCGGGTGGGCGGGAGCTCAGGCGGACAGATACGCAGTATTTT. It yields the protein CSAAGGRELRRTDTQYF.

This chain connects TRBV29-1 to TRBJ2-7; 9 bases match TRBD1. This CDR3 contains 14 residues. The germline V gene encodes CDR1 SQVTM and CDR2 ANQGSEA. V trimming: 1 base; J trimming: 5 bases; junction bases outside the gene matches: 6. The CDR3 bases are TGCAGCGTTGAAGGGGGACAGGGTCACGACGAGCAGTACTTC. Residues: CSVEGGQGHDEQYF.

The V call is TRBV5-4, the J call TRBJ2-7; maybe TRBD2 (6 bases). V was trimmed by 0 bases and J by 0 bases, leaving 10 bases between them. The CDR3 covers 15 residues. Germline V gene lookup returns CDR1 SGHNT and CDR2 YYREEE (reference sequence). Here the CDR3 DNA reads TGTGCCAGCAGCTTGGGCGGGGCCCGCTCCTACGAGCAGTACTTC. Translation: CASSLGGARSYEQYF. Full variable domain (outside the CDR3, taken from reference TRBV5-4 and TRBJ2-7): ETGVTQSPTHLIKTRGQQVTLRCSSQSGHNTVSWYQQALGQGPQFIFQYYREEENGRGNFPPRFSGLQFPNYSSELNVNALELDDSALYLCASSLGGARSYEQYFGPGTRLTVT.

This chain uses TRBV6-1 with TRBJ1-2, with no clear D. Trimming cost V 4 bases and J 3 bases, with 9 bases left between them. Germline assignment: CDR1 MNHNS and CDR2 SASEGT. The CDR3 spans 13 residues. The CDR3: CASSGGQDYGYTF. CDR3 DNA: TGTGCCAGCAGTGGCGGTCAGGACTATGGCTACACCTTC.